This T cell receptor beta chain was found in a study of identical twins. General study findings and limits: Models underpredicted monozygotic twin sharing of out-of-frame TCR alpha.

The table lists this clonotype with a few counts. Its antigen is unknown. Each CDR3 protein is one row after TCRdb ran MiXCR on the 5' RACE reads. Among about 190,000 distinct CDR3 sequences listed, roughly 15% were seen once. The CDR3 is 10 residues long. Per the germline V gene, CDR1 is DFQATT and CDR2 is SNEGSKA (reference sequence). Trimming removed 6 bases at V and 4 bases at J, with 6 bases between. The data also belong to a second study, concerning T cells expressing NK-cell markers. From that report: Sorted T-cell subsets CD3+CD56+NKG2C+, CD3+CD56+NKG2C- and CD3+CD56-NKG2C+ were TCR beta-sequenced. Anti-gamma-delta TCR antibody use in several experiments restricted sorting to alpha-beta TCR T cells. Roughly 6 donors showed dominant NKG2C+ clonotypes comprising about 1.0-7.0% of their CD8+ T cells.

This clonotype was obtained from a woman between 18 and 30 years old in good health. Input material: CD8+ T cells sorted from blood. This chain joins TRBV20-1 and TRBJ1-1; D perhaps matches TRBD1 (5 bases). The CDR3 nucleotides are TGCAGTGCCGACAGCACTGAAGCTTTCTTT. Protein: CSADSTEAFF.